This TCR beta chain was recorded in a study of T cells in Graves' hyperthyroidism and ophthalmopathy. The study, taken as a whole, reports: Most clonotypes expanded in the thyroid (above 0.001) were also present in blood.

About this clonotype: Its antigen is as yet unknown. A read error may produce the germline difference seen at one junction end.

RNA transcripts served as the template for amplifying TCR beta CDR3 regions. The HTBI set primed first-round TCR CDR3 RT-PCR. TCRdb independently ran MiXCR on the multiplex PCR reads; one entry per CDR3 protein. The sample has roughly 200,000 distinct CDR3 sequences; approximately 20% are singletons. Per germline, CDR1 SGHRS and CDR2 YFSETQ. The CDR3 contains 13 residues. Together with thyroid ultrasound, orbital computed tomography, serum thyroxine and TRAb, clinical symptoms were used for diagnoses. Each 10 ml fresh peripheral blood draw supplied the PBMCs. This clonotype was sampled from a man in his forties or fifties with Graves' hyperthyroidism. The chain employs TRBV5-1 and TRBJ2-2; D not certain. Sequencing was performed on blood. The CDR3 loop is CASGLLETGELFF. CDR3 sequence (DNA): TGCGCCAGCGGCTTGCTAGAGACCGGGGAGCTGTTTTTT. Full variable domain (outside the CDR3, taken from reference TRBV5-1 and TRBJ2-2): KAGVTQTPRYLIKTRGQQVTLSCSPISGHRSVSWYQQTPGQGLQFLFEYFSETQRNKGNFPGRFSGRQFSNSRSEMNVSTLELGDSALYLCASGLLETGELFFGEGSRLTVL.